This T cell receptor beta chain appears in the sequencing data of a study of shared clonotypes between healthy human individuals (dated by TCRdb to about 2020). For the wider study: The cohort comprised two women and a few men aged 18 to 49 years. For each donor, CD4 naive and CD4 memory were each given three plates, CD8 naive was given two plates, and CD8 memory was given one plate. Blood TCR repertoires of four to six healthy adults were deeply sequenced to estimate repertoire size and the extent of clonotype sharing between individuals. To increase sequencing depth and limit assay-specific biases, different laboratories used diverse techniques to prepare libraries and sequence TCR repertoires. Between about 0.9 and 9 billion PBMCs per donor were obtained by leukapheresis. Results and caveats for the whole study, not just this receptor: Approximately 4.8% of naive CD4, 3.5% of naive CD8, about 2.4% of memory CD4, and 0.4% of memory CD8 clonotypes were shared across several donors. Even with the large sequencing depth, rarefaction of the sorted-subset datasets indicated that sequencing was incomplete. Because the study included a small number of donors, the genetic and exposure-history diversity represented was limited. Based on pairwise subsampling, the degree of clonotype sharing among donors was expected to be affected by sequencing depth. Sampling was restricted to blood, and TCR repertoires in tissue are likely to differ from TCR repertoires in blood. Estimated clonotype richness was generally larger for naive than for memory subsets. Higher generation probabilities were observed for clonotypes shared by all four sorted-subset donors than for non-shared clonotypes.

For this clone: Its binding antigen is unknown. Qualities for individual bases were not recorded, and no much larger clone is one base off.

Donors were healthy HIV-negative adults with no recently reported acute infections or vaccinations. Only Caucasian adults living in Nashville, Tennessee, USA were represented among the donors. Magnetic negative selection was used to enrich CD4+ T cells, after which naive cells were positively selected on CD45RA and the negative fraction became the memory subset. Blood was collected by leukapheresis, and PBMCs were isolated by Ficoll-Histopaque density gradient centrifugation and then cryopreserved in liquid nitrogen vapor phase. Analytical flow cytometry was used to check the purity and quantity of every magnetically sorted T cell population. Each sorted fraction had its genomic DNA isolated and then quantified by UV absorbance on a Nanodrop 2000c. TCR CDR3 regions were amplified from genomic DNA by multiplex PCR using the deep immunoSEQ assay. Extracted genomic DNA from each cell subset was distributed evenly across all wells of several immunoSEQ 96-well plates, and each plate was treated as a replicate. Each replicate PCR for sorted subsets received roughly 0.2 ug genomic DNA, equal to roughly 30,000 T cell genomes. Purified libraries were quantified with a Qubit 3.0 fluorometer, sized on a Bioanalyzer 2100, and re-quantified with the KAPA Library Quantification kit. Every immunoSEQ 96-well plate was sequenced on a dedicated single-read 150-cycle Illumina NextSeq 550 flow cell. Per the source publication's procedure: Because the immunoSEQ output held only junctional sequences and lacked quality scores, the filtering could not match the filtering applied to full-length reads. Sequences were annotated with PyIR, a Python wrapper for IgBLAST v1.9, and V/J genes and CDR3 were assigned using IMGT germline references. Any read was removed if the V/J assignment was weak (E-value above 1e-6), the CDR3 was missing, or the read contained stop codons, out-of-frame junctions, or ambiguous translated residues. V3J clonotypes were defined as sequences sharing an identical inferred V gene, J gene, and CDR3 amino acid sequence. The percentage overlap between two repertoires was calculated by dividing the number of shared unique clonotypes by the size of the smaller repertoire. Three approaches were used to assess repertoire richness: RTK rarefaction, the Chao1 estimator, and Recon v2.1 estimates of unobserved clonotypes. OLGA was used to compute generation probabilities for all TCRbeta clonotypes that the gDNA method yielded from several donors. TCRdb's version of the immuneACCESS table is confined to in-frame rearrangements and falls short of the full clone set. An unresolved V gene accounts for under half of the shortfall where checked; the remainder is of unknown origin. V, J and clone size were drawn from that table, and D and trimming were deduced from the DNA. The sample yields some 2.3 million clones; approximately 93% were counted once. Together, the top ten hold under 0.45% of the sample.

Material for sequencing was naive CD4+ T cells from PBMCs. Sample cell subset or site, as interpreted from the label and publication: CD45RA+ positively selected. The clonotype originates from a man younger than 30 in good health. Some clones in this sample may be carry-over from other donors' samples.

The nucleotide sequence reads TGTGCCAGCAGCTTAAGAGGGGTAGCGGGAGGGCCTGAGACCCAGTACTTC. Translated, this gives CASSLRGVAGGPETQYF. The V gene is TRBV7-9 and the J gene is TRBJ2-5, with 11 bases in between that match TRBD2. Trimming accounts for 2 bases at V and 5 bases at J, while the number of junction bases matched to no gene is 10. CDR3 length: 17 amino acids, cysteine to phenylalanine. Only the CDR3 part of the read is kept: 51 bases, read in frame from the first base. Taken from the germline V gene (reference sequence), the CDR1 and CDR2 loops are SEHNR and FQNEAQ.